Listed here are 23 T cell receptor beta chains from one sample, sequenced in a study of human versus mouse CDR3 diversity and MHC coevolution. Profiling relied on immunoSEQ multiplex PCR, and the TCRdb table lists in-frame clones only, not all of them. Of 50,000 to 70,000 clones in the sample, about 94% are singletons; the top ten hold under 20%. Sequencing was carried out using naive CD4+ T cells from blood. Subset specified: CD45RO-negative CD62L-positive naive CD4 T cells. All receptors derive from a person between 60 and 69 years old in good health.

The gene calls are TRBV29-1 and TRBJ2-3; 11 bases map to TRBD2. The CDR3 is 16 amino acids. Losses at the gene ends were 7 bases for V and 5 bases for J; bases not matched to a gene: 14. In germline, CDR1 is SQVTM, CDR2 ANQGSEA. In DNA form, the CDR3 reads TGCAGCGGAGGACTAGCGGGTCGGGGAAAAAAAGATACGCAGTATTTT. This translates into CSGGLAGRGKKDTQYF.

The gene calls are TRBV7-3 and TRBJ2-5; 13 positions match TRBD2. The CDR3 contains 15 residues. Germline lookup yields CDR1 SGHTA and CDR2 FQGTGA. After removal of 4 bases from V and 5 bases from J, the junction contained 4 bases not matched to a gene. This chain's CDR3 is CASSSQGLAGETQYF. The DNA for the CDR3 is TGTGCCAGCAGCTCACAGGGACTAGCGGGGGAGACCCAGTACTTC.

The chain has TRBV5-1 and TRBJ1-4, with 7 nucleotides matching TRBD1. CDR1 and CDR2 from the germline V gene are SGHRS and YFSETQ. This CDR3 is built from 15 residues. With 1 base clipped from V and 4 bases from J, the junction kept 4 bases outside the gene matches. The CDR3, as DNA: TGCGCCAGCAGCTTGAGAGGGACAGATAATGAAAAACTGTTTTTT. This encodes CASSLRGTDNEKLFF.

The chain combines TRBV11-3 with TRBJ2-5; 7 bases match TRBD2. The trim removed 2 bases at V and 3 bases at J, leaving 3 bases unmatched. CDR1 and CDR2 (germline): SGHNT, YENEEA. The CDR3 loop spans 14 amino acids. The CDR3 loop reads CASSLQLAEETQYF. CDR3 bases: TGTGCCAGCAGCTTACAGCTAGCGGAAGAGACCCAGTACTTC.

The J gene is TRBJ2-5, the V gene TRBV28; weak D call: TRBD1 (6 bases). V shed 4 bases and J shed 5 bases, with 17 bases lying between them. The CDR3 is 15 residues long. Germline assignment: CDR1 MDHEN and CDR2 SYDVKM. CDR3 protein: CASSSAGQPLETQYF. For the CDR3, the DNA is TGTGCCAGCAGTTCCGCAGGACAGCCCCTTGAGACCCAGTACTTC.

J is TRBJ1-5 and V is TRBV18; D call uncertain. Trimming took 3 bases from V and 7 from J, leaving 7 bases between them. The CDR3 contains 12 residues. Per the germline V gene, CDR1 is KGHSH and CDR2 is LQKENI. CDR3 coding DNA: TGTGCCAGCTCACCGGAGAAACAGCCCCAGCATTTT. Translating it yields CASSPEKQPQHF.

This chain connects TRBV29-1 to TRBJ1-5; 9 bases fit TRBD1. Germline CDR1 reads SQVTM; CDR2 reads ANQGSEA. Losses at the gene ends were 6 bases for V and 14 bases for J; bases not matched to a gene: 11. The length of the CDR3 is 12 residues. Here the CDR3 reads CSVTTGTGFEHF. CDR3 DNA: TGCAGCGTCACGACCGGGACAGGGTTTGAGCATTTT.

Remarks on this clone: At the DNA level, this CDR3 is encoded by other sequences in the same sample as well. The chain couples TRBV6-4 to TRBJ1-6; 8 positions agree with TRBD1. The CDR3 spans 14 residues. Germline loops: CDR1 MRHNA, CDR2 SNTAGT. With 5 bases clipped from V and 10 bases from J, the junction kept 7 bases outside the gene matches. The CDR3 sequence is CASSTDRGDSPLHF. CDR3 nucleotide sequence: TGTGCCAGCAGTACAGACAGGGGAGACTCACCCCTCCACTTT.

The chain links TRBV6-6 to TRBJ2-5; a possible D gene is TRBD1 (5 bases). V was pared by 0 bases and J by 1 base, with 9 bases between. The CDR3 length is 15 residues. CDR1 and CDR2 (germline): MNHNY, SVGAGI (reference sequence). CDR3 loop: CASSYSRVPQETQYF. In nucleotides, the CDR3 is TGTGCCAGCAGTTACTCCAGGGTGCCCCAAGAGACCCAGTACTTC.

The V call is TRBV2, the J call TRBJ2-3; 8 nucleotides align to TRBD2. The trim removed 6 bases at V and 1 base at J, leaving 3 bases unmatched. The germline V gene encodes CDR1 SNHLY and CDR2 FYNNEI. The length of the CDR3 is 14 residues. Written as DNA, the CDR3 is TGTGCCAGCAGGGAGACTAGCGGCACAGATACGCAGTATTTT. Protein sequence: CASRETSGTDTQYF.

The gene calls are TRBV19 and TRBJ2-5; a weak D match, TRBD1 (6 bases). Deletions cut 3 bases from V and 6 bases from J, with 11 bases between. The CDR3 is 13 amino acids. The germline gives CDR1 LNHDA, CDR2 SQIVND (reference sequence). The CDR3 bases are TGTGCCAGTAGTATTGGGGGCTTAAAGACCCAGTACTTC. Protein product: CASSIGGLKTQYF.

This clone has a single count. The chain carries TRBV5-1 and TRBJ2-1, with 11 bases identical to TRBD2. This CDR3 contains 15 residues. Unmatched junction bases numbered 4, after V lost 5 bases and J lost 3 bases. Germline lookup yields CDR1 SGHRS and CDR2 YFSETQ. CDR3 loop: CASRPTSGSYNEQFF. In DNA form, the CDR3 reads TGCGCCAGCAGGCCAACTAGCGGGAGCTACAATGAGCAGTTCTTC.

The table lists this clone with a count of one. The V gene is TRBV7-2, the J gene TRBJ2-2, with a weak D call TRBD2 (7 bases). Trimming left V 1 base short and J 10 bases short, with 28 bases between. Germline CDR1 is SGHTA and CDR2 is FQGNSA. The CDR3 is 19 residues long. CDR3 region: CASSLGAWGLADPALELFF. The DNA for the CDR3 is TGTGCCAGCAGCTTAGGAGCATGGGGGCTAGCGGACCCCGCCTTGGAGCTGTTTTTT.

The J gene is TRBJ2-3, the V gene TRBV18, with 8 bases identical to TRBD1. V shed 7 bases and J 2 bases; nucleotides not matched to a gene: 5. CDR3 length: 14 residues. Germline values: CDR1 KGHSH, CDR2 LQKENI. The CDR3 DNA follows: TGTGCCAGCTTATGGACAGGGCCCACAGATACGCAGTATTTT. Translated: CASLWTGPTDTQYF.

This rearrangement joins TRBV5-4 to TRBJ1-1, with TRBD1 matching over 7 bases. The CDR3 runs 15 residues. V was pared by 2 bases and J by 0 bases, with 4 bases of the junction left unmatched. Germline loops: CDR1 SGHNT, CDR2 YYREEE (reference sequence). The CDR3, as DNA: TGTGCCAGCAGCTTTGCCGGGACAGTGAACACTGAAGCTTTCTTT. It yields the protein CASSFAGTVNTEAFF.

The J gene is TRBJ2-1, the V gene TRBV7-9; 7 bases match TRBD1. The CDR3 consists of 13 residues. V shed 4 bases, J shed 9 bases, and the junction held 6 bases outside the gene matches. The germline gives CDR1 SEHNR, CDR2 FQNEAQ (reference sequence). The DNA for the CDR3 is TGTGCCAGCAGCTCCCGGGACAGTCCTGAGCAGTTCTTC. Its translation: CASSSRDSPEQFF.

CDR3 amino acids: CASSTSSPGSGGYTF. As DNA, the CDR3 is TGTGCCAGTAGTACCTCCTCGCCGGGGTCAGGTGGCTACACCTTC. The chain recombines TRBV19 with TRBJ1-2; D gene unclear. Trimming took 4 bases from V and 7 from J, leaving 19 bases between them. Germline V gene sequence: CDR1 LNHDA, CDR2 SQIVND (reference sequence). This CDR3 contains 15 residues.

This chain connects TRBV27 to TRBJ2-5; 7 bases map to TRBD2. CDR1 and CDR2 (germline): MNHEY, SMNVEV (reference sequence). The CDR3 loop spans 15 amino acids. Trimming took 2 bases from V and 2 from J; bases not matched to a gene: 5. This CDR3 reads CASSLRSGAQETQYF. The CDR3 DNA reads TGTGCCAGCAGTTTAAGGAGCGGGGCTCAAGAGACCCAGTACTTC.

This clone has only one observation. The rearrangement uses TRBV19 and TRBJ2-1; TRBD1 agrees at 10 bases. V lost 6 bases, J lost 6 bases, and 8 bases stayed unmatched. This CDR3 region has 15 residues. Germline CDR1 is LNHDA and CDR2 is SQIVND (reference sequence). The DNA of the CDR3 is TGTGCCAGTAGACCCGGGACAGGGGTTACCAATGAGCAGTTCTTC. It encodes CASRPGTGVTNEQFF.

The V and J genes are TRBV19 and TRBJ1-5, with D perhaps TRBD1 (6 bases). The CDR3 is 15 amino acids. Trimming pared 6 bases from V and 3 bases from J, leaving 15 bases between. The germline gives CDR1 LNHDA, CDR2 SQIVND (reference sequence). Written as DNA, the CDR3 is TGTGCCAGTAGGGTTGCGGGGGCTTTCAATCAGCCCCAGCATTTT. It yields the protein CASRVAGAFNQPQHF.

The chain couples TRBV28 to TRBJ2-7; possible D gene TRBD2, 5 bases. CDR1 and CDR2 (germline): MDHEN, SYDVKM. V lost 6 bases and J 3 bases, leaving 12 bases between the germline ends. This CDR3 is built from 13 residues. The CDR3 DNA follows: TGTGCCAGCAGACCGGCGGGTGACTACGAGCAGTACTTC. It specifies CASRPAGDYEQYF.

This clone has only one observation. The chain employs TRBV7-6 and TRBJ2-2; 11 bases fit TRBD2. The CDR3 runs to 16 residues. Germline V CDR1 and CDR2: SGHVS, FNYEAQ. V was clipped by 4 bases and J by 1 base; unmatched bases: 2. CDR3 amino acids: CASSSGLAENTGELFF. The DNA of the CDR3 is TGTGCCAGCAGCTCGGGACTAGCGGAGAACACCGGGGAGCTGTTTTTT.

This clone was detected once. The CDR3 here is CASSPTIGTSGNNEQFF. CDR3 nucleotides: TGCGCCAGCAGCCCTACCATCGGGACTAGCGGAAACAATGAGCAGTTCTTC. V is TRBV5-1 and J is TRBJ2-1; 11 nucleotides agree with TRBD2. V was pared by 4 bases and J by 5 bases, with 11 bases of the junction left unmatched. The CDR3 runs 17 residues. CDR1 is SGHRS and CDR2 is YFSETQ in the germline V gene.